This entry features one T cell receptor beta chain sequence. Every specimen held between 1-10 million cryopreserved PBMC. These were thawed and washed before DNA extraction. The CDR3 consists of 17 residues. Unmatched junction bases numbered 14, after V lost 4 bases and J lost 4 bases. The V gene's germline CDR1 is SGHRS and CDR2 YFSETQ. This sample was included in a study of long-term antiretroviral therapy in people with HIV. Samples were assayed with immunoSEQ v3.0 at survey level. Some clones are missing from TCRdb's copy, which holds only in-frame ones; the method was immunoSEQ multiplex PCR. The data hold about 39,000 clones, with 80% to 90% observed a single time.

This clonotype was sampled from a woman younger than 30 with HIV. The V and J genes are TRBV5-1 and TRBJ2-3; 8 bases are shared with TRBD2. Specimen: unsorted PBMCs, collected just before starting antiretroviral therapy. The CDR3 DNA reads TGCGCCAGCAGCACGTCCGGGACTAGTGTTAGGGCAGATACGCAGTATTTT. It yields the protein CASSTSGTSVRADTQYF. The variable domain in full, with the rest retrieved from reference TRBV5-1 and TRBJ2-3, is KAGVTQTPRYLIKTRGQQVTLSCSPISGHRSVSWYQQTPGQGLQFLFEYFSETQRNKGNFPGRFSGRQFSNSRSEMNVSTLELGDSALYLCASSTSGTSVRADTQYFGPGTRLTVL.